Each of the 4 T cell receptor beta chains below was sequenced from the same sample in a study of blood T cell dynamics during melanoma immunotherapy. The assay was immunoSEQ multiplex PCR, and TCRdb's table has in-frame clones only and misses some. Here the sample spans around 13,000 clones, just over 85% being singletons. Regarding time point: pre-treatment baseline. The source was blood, collected from a patient treated with checkpoint blockade. The receptors were sampled from a human donor with melanoma.

This chain links TRBV18 with TRBJ2-7; D possibly matches TRBD1 or TRBD2 (5 bases each). The CDR3 loop spans 14 amino acids. Trimming took 2 bases from V and 2 from J, leaving 10 bases between them. CDR1 KGHSH and CDR2 LQKENI come from the germline V gene. The CDR3 DNA is TGTGCCAGCTCACCAGAGGGGACCACCTACGAGCAGTACTTC. Translated: CASSPEGTTYEQYF.

The chain links TRBV7-6 to TRBJ2-7, with 7 bases aligning to TRBD1. This CDR3 has 14 amino acids. J lost 5 bases, V lost 3 bases, and 7 bases had no gene match. Germline-derived CDR1 and CDR2 are SGHVS and FNYEAQ. The CDR3 protein is CASSFLGQTDEQYF. Written as DNA, the CDR3 is TGTGCCAGCAGCTTCTTGGGACAGACCGACGAGCAGTACTTC. The entire variable domain, with the rest obtained from reference TRBV7-6 and TRBJ2-7, is as follows: GAGVSQSPRYKVTKRGQDVALRCDPISGHVSLYWYRQALGQGPEFLTYFNYEAQQDKSGLPNDRFSAERPEGSISTLTIQRTEQRDSAMYRCASSFLGQTDEQYFGPGTRLTVT.

The V gene is TRBV6-5, the J gene TRBJ2-7; no clear D. V gave up 0 bases and J gave up 8 bases, with 8 bases separating them. Germline-derived CDR1 and CDR2 are MNHEY and SVGAGI. CDR3 length: 12 residues. CDR3 residues: CASSYSNGKQYF. The CDR3 bases are TGTGCCAGCAGTTACTCGAACGGAAAGCAGTACTTC.

The gene calls are TRBV5-4 and TRBJ2-1; possible D gene TRBD1, 6 bases. Germline-derived CDR1 and CDR2 are SGHNT and YYREEE (reference sequence). V was trimmed by 1 base and J by 4 bases, leaving 6 bases between them. The CDR3 loop spans 13 amino acids. The CDR3 sequence is CASSLTGYNEQFF. The CDR3 DNA reads as TGTGCCAGCAGCTTGACAGGGTACAATGAGCAGTTCTTC.